Listed below are T cell receptor beta chains from one sample, sequenced in a study of blood T cell repertoires in COVID-19. Generated by immunoSEQ multiplex PCR, the TCRdb table keeps only in-frame clones and is missing some. The sample shows tens of thousands of clones, 80% to 90% of them seen only once. Sequenced material: peripheral blood. All receptors come from a man in his fifties or sixties with COVID-19, enrolled during active disease. Each CDR3 is given with its conserved first and last residue. Fields, in order: V gene, clone size, J gene, D gene, CDR3 DNA, CDR3 protein. A D gene is named only where the DNA matches it firmly. Part of the rows lack a size; the others show once, few, many or a class for expanded clones.

TRBV4-1	-	TRBJ1-2	TRBD1	TGCGCCAGCAGCCAAGATTTCGTAGACCACAGGGGGCACTATGGCTACACCTTC	CASSQDFVDHRGHYGYTF
TRBV30	-	TRBJ1-4	TRBD1	TGTGCCTGGACACAGGGGGGGAAGGAAAAACTGTTTTTT	CAWTQGGKEKLFF
TRBV4-2	few	TRBJ2-7	-	TGTGCCAGCAGCCAAGGTACACAGGGATCCTACGAGCAGTACTTC	CASSQGTQGSYEQYF
TRBV2	-	TRBJ1-3	TRBD1	TGTGCCAGCAGGGGACAGGGGGAAGGAAACACCATATATTTT	CASRGQGEGNTIYF
TRBV7-9	-	TRBJ2-1	-	TGTGCCAGCAGCTTAGCAGGGAGAATGTTCAATGAGCAGTTCTTC	CASSLAGRMFNEQFF
TRBV11-2	-	TRBJ2-1	TRBD1	TGTGCCAGCAGACTCGACAGGGGGTTTGAGCAGTTCTTC	CASRLDRGFEQFF
TRBV24-1	-	TRBJ1-1	-	TGTGCCACCAGTGATTCTCGGGGGGGGAACACTGAAGCTTTCTTT	CATSDSRGGNTEAFF
TRBV7-8	-	TRBJ2-5	TRBD2	TGTGCCAGCAACGCGGGGGGTGGCCTACTTAAAGAGACCCAGTACTTC	CASNAGGGLLKETQYF
TRBV24-1	-	TRBJ1-2	-	TGTGCCACCAGCCCGGACAGCTTGAGCTACACCTTC	CATSPDSLSYTF
TRBV4-2	-	TRBJ1-5	-	TGTGCCAGCAGCCAAGGAGGAGGGTTTGATCAGCCCCAGCATTTT	CASSQGGGFDQPQHF
TRBV5-4	-	TRBJ2-6	TRBD2	TGTGCCAGCAGCTTGGTAGGCGGGGGGGCCTCTGGGGCCAACGTCCTGACTTTC	CASSLVGGGASGANVLTF
TRBV19	-	TRBJ1-5	-	TGTGCCAGTAGAGGGGACTATAGCAATCAGCCCCAGCATTTT	CASRGDYSNQPQHF
TRBV19	once	TRBJ1-6	-	TGTGCCAGTAACCCGGAGCGTGGCAGATATAATTCACCCCTCCACTTT	CASNPERGRYNSPLHF
TRBV5-4	-	TRBJ1-6	-	TGTGCCAGCAGCCCCAGCCCGGACAGAGCGTATGATTCACCCCTCCACTTT	CASSPSPDRAYDSPLHF
TRBV20-1	-	TRBJ1-2	TRBD1	TGCAGTGCTAGTCGACAGGGATATACGTATGGCTACACCTTC	CSASRQGYTYGYTF
TRBV6-6	-	TRBJ2-7	TRBD2	TGTGCCAGCACCCCTTATTTCGCTAGCGGGGTCTACGAGCAGTACTTC	CASTPYFASGVYEQYF
TRBV4-2	-	TRBJ1-5	-	TGTGCCAGCAGCCACGTACCCCATTCGCGCGCTCGGACATCCAGCAATCAGCCCCAGCATTTT	CASSHVPHSRARTSSNQPQHF
TRBV2	-	TRBJ2-7	TRBD2	TGTGCCAGCAGTGAAGCGACGAGCGGGGGATACGAGCAGTACTTC	CASSEATSGGYEQYF
TRBV28	few	TRBJ1-2	TRBD1	TGTGCCAGCTTTACAGGGGGATCCTTAAACTATGGCTACACCTTC	CASFTGGSLNYGYTF
TRBV20-1	-	TRBJ2-7	-	TGCAGTGCGCGGACAACCTACGAGCAGTACTTC	CSARTTYEQYF
TRBV30	-	TRBJ1-6	TRBD1	TGTGCCTGGGCCATCGGGGACAGAAATTTACCCCTCCACTTT	CAWAIGDRNLPLHF
TRBV4-1	-	TRBJ2-4	TRBD1	TGCGCCAGCAGCCAAGACCCAACAGGGGGAGAGAGGACCAAAAACATTCAGTACTTC	CASSQDPTGGERTKNIQYF
TRBV7-9	few	TRBJ1-1	TRBD1	TGTGCCAGCAGCCCGAGACAGGGGACATCTGAAGCTTTCTTT	CASSPRQGTSEAFF
TRBV29-1	once	TRBJ1-2	TRBD1	TGCAGCGCCGAGCAGGGGGATTACTATGGCTACACCTTC	CSAEQGDYYGYTF
TRBV5-4	-	TRBJ1-6	-	TGTGCCAGCCGTTCTGAGACAGGATCTTCACCCCTCCACTTT	CASRSETGSSPLHF
TRBV7-9	-	TRBJ1-2	-	TGTGCCAGCAGTCCGCCTGGGGGGTCGGTCTATGGCTACACCTTC	CASSPPGGSVYGYTF
TRBV6-6	-	TRBJ1-4	TRBD1	TGTGCCAGCAGTTACGGAAGGGGGCGCGAAAAACTGTTTTTT	CASSYGRGREKLFF
TRBV7-8	-	TRBJ2-1	-	TGTGCCAGCAGCACCAGAGTCGGGTGGCACAATGAGCAGTTCTTC	CASSTRVGWHNEQFF
TRBV7-3	-	TRBJ2-3	TRBD2	TGTGCCAGCAGCTTTTCTAGCGGGAGCACAGATACGCAGTATTTT	CASSFSSGSTDTQYF
TRBV18	-	TRBJ1-5	-	TGTGCCAGCTCACCCCCCGGTAGGGGGCCCCAGCATTTT	CASSPPGRGPQHF
TRBV6-5	-	TRBJ1-2	TRBD1	TGTGCCAGCAGCGGGACTGGGACAGTTTATGGCTACACCTTC	CASSGTGTVYGYTF
TRBV21-1	-	TRBJ1-6	-	TGTGCCAGCAGCAAAGTGAGACAGGGGGCGGTGAGTAATTCACCCCTCCACTTT	CASSKVRQGAVSNSPLHF
TRBV5-3	-	TRBJ2-1	TRBD2	TGTGCCAGAAGCCGGGCCAGCGGGGGGAAGTACAATGAGCAGTTCTTC	CARSRASGGKYNEQFF
TRBV21-1	-	TRBJ1-1	-	TGTGCCAGCAGCAGAAGTTCTTGGCCCCTCAACACTGAAGCTTTCTTT	CASSRSSWPLNTEAFF
TRBV10-2	-	TRBJ1-1	TRBD1	TGCGCCAGCAGCTCGGACAGGGTAGCTGAAGCTTTCTTT	CASSSDRVAEAFF
TRBV30	-	TRBJ2-5	TRBD1	TGTGCCTGGAGCTCAGGGGGCAGGGAGACCCAGTACTTC	CAWSSGGRETQYF
TRBV7-9	-	TRBJ2-1	TRBD1	TGTGCCAGCAGCCCCGGGACAGCCCATACGGGTGAGCAGTTCTTC	CASSPGTAHTGEQFF
TRBV6-6	-	TRBJ1-6	-	TGTGCCAGCAGTTATACGGGGAATTCACCCCTCCACTTT	CASSYTGNSPLHF
TRBV30	-	TRBJ1-6	TRBD1	TGTGCCTGGATAGGACAGGGCCTCACGAACAATTCACCCCTCCACTTT	CAWIGQGLTNNSPLHF
TRBV6-6	once	TRBJ2-3	TRBD2	TGTGCCAGCAAAGAGCGGGGGGGCGGCACAGATACGCAGTATTTT	CASKERGGGTDTQYF
TRBV6-4	many	TRBJ1-1	-	TGTGCCAGCAGCCCGGCGGGGAACACTGAAGCTTTCTTT	CASSPAGNTEAFF
TRBV18	-	TRBJ1-1	-	TGTGCCAGCTCACCGCGCGAACAGGAGGAAGCTTTCTTT	CASSPREQEEAFF
TRBV9	few	TRBJ2-2	-	TGTGCCAGCAGCGCCGCACTCACCGGGGAGCTGTTTTTT	CASSAALTGELFF
TRBV4-3	-	TRBJ2-5	TRBD1	TGCGCCAGCAGCCCCTCGGACAGGGAACAAGAGACCCAGTACTTC	CASSPSDREQETQYF
TRBV7-2	-	TRBJ1-3	TRBD1	TGTGCCAGCAATCAACAGGGGGCTTCTGGAAACACCATATATTTT	CASNQQGASGNTIYF
TRBV27	-	TRBJ2-7	TRBD2	TGTGCCAGCAGCAACCTAGCGGGGGCCGGGGGGGAGCAGTACTTC	CASSNLAGAGGEQYF
TRBV7-6	-	TRBJ2-7	-	TGTGCCAGCAGCCCCACCGAGGACCGGAGGACCTACGAGCAGTACTTC	CASSPTEDRRTYEQYF
TRBV9	-	TRBJ1-1	-	TGTGCCAGCAGCCCGGGTGGGTTCGGGACTGAAGCTTTCTTT	CASSPGGFGTEAFF
TRBV11-3	-	TRBJ1-1	-	TGTGCCAGCAGCTTAGAGGGCAAGTCCACTGAAGCTTTCTTT	CASSLEGKSTEAFF